The entry that follows covers one T cell receptor (beta chain) sequence. As handled by the study authors: Amplification with reference gene primers provided the estimates of nucleated cell counts. Generated by immunoSEQ multiplex PCR, the TCRdb table keeps only in-frame clones and is missing some. V and J calls and clone size are given by that table; D and trimming were obtained from the DNA. The sample comprises 240,000 or so clones, roughly 80% of which are singletons, and over 7.5% rests with the top ten. The sample originates from a study of blood T cell repertoires in COVID-19. Study summary: Samples taken during acute and convalescent COVID-19 were collected in the United States, Italy and Spain. Sources were T cells, B-cell-depleted T cells, or PBMCs; the material itself was cDNA or gDNA.

The TCR was taken from a woman older than 75 with acute or convalescent COVID-19. Sequencing was done on a sample of peripheral blood.

This CDR3 reads CASSTRQGLPLHF. CDR3 sequence (DNA): TGTGCCAGTAGTACCCGACAGGGTCTGCCCCTCCACTTT. The chain couples TRBV19 to TRBJ1-6, with 7 positions matching TRBD1. The CDR3 loop spans 13 amino acids. Per germline, CDR1 LNHDA and CDR2 SQIVND (reference sequence). J lost 13 bases, V lost 4 bases, and 7 bases had no gene match.